One T cell receptor (beta chain) is described in this entry. Assay used: immunoSEQ multiplex PCR; TCRdb lists only in-frame clones, some missing. The sample consists of approximately 59,000 clones, 70% to 90% of them appearing once. This sample is drawn from a study of OX40 agonist ivuxolimab in advanced cancers. This TCR came from an adult with an advanced solid tumor such as melanoma, head and neck, liver or kidney cancer. Sequenced material: CD4+ or CD8+ T cells sorted from blood, taken in a trial of the OX40 agonist ivuxolimab.

For the CDR3, the DNA is TGTGCCAGCAGCACCCGGACAGGGTCGGTCGCCAAAAACATTCAGTACTTC. This encodes CASSTRTGSVAKNIQYF. The J gene is TRBJ2-4, the V gene TRBV11-2; 8 nucleotides line up with TRBD1. The CDR3 has 17 amino acids. With 5 bases clipped from V and 1 base from J, the junction kept 10 bases outside the gene matches. Germline CDR1 SGHAT, CDR2 FQNNGV. The entire variable domain, with the rest obtained from reference TRBV11-2 and TRBJ2-4, is as follows: EAGVAQSPRYKIIEKRQSVAFWCNPISGHATLYWYQQILGQGPKLLIQFQNNGVVDDSQLPKDRFSAERLKGVDSTLKIQPAKLEDSAVYLCASSTRTGSVAKNIQYFGAGTRLSVL.